This T cell receptor (beta chain) was profiled in a study of T cell clonality in common variable immunodeficiency. CVID and control samples used equivalent genomic DNA input. Assay: immunoSEQ multiplex PCR; the TCRdb copy retains only in-frame clones and omits some. Captured here are some 38,000 clones, none seen once; the top ten comprise around 2.8%. Whole-study findings and limits: TCRbeta clonality was increased in CVID versus healthy controls.

Concerning this clone itself: Its antigen is unknown. The junction shows a germline mismatch at one end, possibly a read error. The CDR3 is cut off 3 residues early in the read; its end comes from the germline J gene.

CDR3 size: 12 residues. Germline V gene data show CDR1 as LNHDA and CDR2 as SQIVND (reference sequence). The sequenced sample consisted of peripheral blood mononuclear cells. This TCR came from a person between 18 and 69 years old in good health. V is TRBV19 and J is TRBJ1-1, with D hard to call. The CDR3 bases that were read are TGTGCCAGTGGTATTTCGGGCACTGAA. Its translation is CASGISGTE. The complete CDR3 sequence is CASGISGTEAFF.